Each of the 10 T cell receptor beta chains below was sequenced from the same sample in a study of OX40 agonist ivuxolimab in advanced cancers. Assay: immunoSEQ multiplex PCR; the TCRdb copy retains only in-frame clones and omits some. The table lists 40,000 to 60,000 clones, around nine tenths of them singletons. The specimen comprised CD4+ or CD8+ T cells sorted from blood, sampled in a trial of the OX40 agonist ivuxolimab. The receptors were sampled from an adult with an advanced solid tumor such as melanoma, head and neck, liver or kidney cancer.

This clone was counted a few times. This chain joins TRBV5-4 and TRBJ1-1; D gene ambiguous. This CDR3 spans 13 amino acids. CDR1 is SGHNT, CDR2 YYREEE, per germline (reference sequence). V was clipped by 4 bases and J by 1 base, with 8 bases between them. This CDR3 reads CASSRLGNTEAFF. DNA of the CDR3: TGTGCCAGCAGCCGTTTGGGGAACACTGAAGCTTTCTTT.

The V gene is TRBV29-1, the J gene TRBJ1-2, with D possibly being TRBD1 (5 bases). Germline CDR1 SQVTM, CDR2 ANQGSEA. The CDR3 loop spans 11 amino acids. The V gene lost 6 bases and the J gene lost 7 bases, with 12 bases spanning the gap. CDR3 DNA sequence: TGCAGCGTAGACGGGACTCTTGGCTACACCTTC. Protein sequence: CSVDGTLGYTF.

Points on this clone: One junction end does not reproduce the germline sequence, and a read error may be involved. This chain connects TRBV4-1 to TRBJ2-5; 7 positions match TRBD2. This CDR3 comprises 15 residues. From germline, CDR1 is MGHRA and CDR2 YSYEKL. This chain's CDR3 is CAGSQVQTSRETQYF. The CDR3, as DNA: TGCGCCGGCAGCCAAGTACAGACTAGCAGGGAGACCCAGTACTTC.

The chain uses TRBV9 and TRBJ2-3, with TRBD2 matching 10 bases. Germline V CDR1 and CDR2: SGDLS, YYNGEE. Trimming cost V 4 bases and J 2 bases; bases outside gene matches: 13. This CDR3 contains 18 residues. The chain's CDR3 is CASSLTIRTSGYTDTQYF. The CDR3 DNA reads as TGTGCCAGCAGCCTGACCATTCGGACTAGCGGTTACACAGATACGCAGTATTTT.

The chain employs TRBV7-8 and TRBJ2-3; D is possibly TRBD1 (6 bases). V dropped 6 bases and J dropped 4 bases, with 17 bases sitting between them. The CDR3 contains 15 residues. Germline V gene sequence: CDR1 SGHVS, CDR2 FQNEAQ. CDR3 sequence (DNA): TGTGCCAGCAGAACTAGGGGGACCGGCCCAGATACGCAGTATTTT. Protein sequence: CASRTRGTGPDTQYF.

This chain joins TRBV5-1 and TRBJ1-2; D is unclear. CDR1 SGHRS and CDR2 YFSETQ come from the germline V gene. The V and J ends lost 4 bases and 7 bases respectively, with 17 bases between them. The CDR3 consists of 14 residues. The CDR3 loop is CASSPSWGGLGYTF. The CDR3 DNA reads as TGCGCCAGCAGCCCTTCTTGGGGAGGGCTTGGCTACACCTTC.

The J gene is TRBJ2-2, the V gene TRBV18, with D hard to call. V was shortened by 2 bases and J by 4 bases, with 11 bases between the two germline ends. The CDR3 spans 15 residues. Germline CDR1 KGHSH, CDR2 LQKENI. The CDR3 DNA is TGTGCCAGCTCACCAAAGTCAAAGGGCACCGGGGAGCTGTTTTTT. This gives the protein CASSPKSKGTGELFF. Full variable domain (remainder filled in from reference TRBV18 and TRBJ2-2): NAGVMQNPRHLVRRRGQEARLRCSPMKGHSHVYWYRQLPEEGLKFMVYLQKENIIDESGMPKERFSAEFPKEGPSILRIQQVVRGDSAAYFCASSPKSKGTGELFFGEGSRLTVL.

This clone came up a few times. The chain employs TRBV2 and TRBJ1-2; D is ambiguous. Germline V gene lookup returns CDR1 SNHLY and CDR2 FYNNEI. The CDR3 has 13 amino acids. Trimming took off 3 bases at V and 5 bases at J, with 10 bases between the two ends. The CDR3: CASSDSGLYGYTF. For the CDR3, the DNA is TGTGCCAGCAGTGACAGCGGCTTATATGGCTACACCTTC.

CDR3 residues: CASSLGGPNTEAFF. The CDR3 DNA follows: TGTGCCAGCAGTTTAGGAGGACCGAACACTGAAGCTTTCTTT. The rearrangement links TRBV28 to TRBJ1-1; D unresolved. Germline V gene lookup returns CDR1 MDHEN and CDR2 SYDVKM. Deletions cut 2 bases from V and 1 base from J, with 8 bases between. This CDR3 is 14 amino acids long. The entire variable domain, with the rest obtained from reference TRBV28 and TRBJ1-1, is as follows: DVKVTQSSRYLVKRTGEKVFLECVQDMDHENMFWYRQDPGLGLRLIYFSYDVKMKEKGDIPEGYSVSREKKERFSLILESASTNQTSMYLCASSLGGPNTEAFFGQGTRLTVV.

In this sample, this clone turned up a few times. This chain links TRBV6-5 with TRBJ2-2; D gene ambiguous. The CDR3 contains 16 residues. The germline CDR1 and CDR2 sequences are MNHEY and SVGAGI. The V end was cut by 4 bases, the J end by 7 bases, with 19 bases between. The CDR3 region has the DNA TGTGCCAGCAGTTCCCACCGTGGCGGCTATAACGGGGAGCTGTTTTTT. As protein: CASSSHRGGYNGELFF.